This TCR beta chain stems from a study of neurological immune-mediated disorders. Whole-study findings and limits: The greatest degree of TCR clonal expansion was observed in HTLV-1-associated myelopathy, with the lowest in multiple sclerosis, below that of healthy controls.

PBMCs stored at -80 C, 2 million in total, were the source of the unsorted libraries. V was pared by 2 bases and J by 1 base, with 3 bases between. The CDR3 has 12 amino acids. CDR1 is SGHRS and CDR2 is YFSETQ in the germline V gene. With 10-nucleotide random UMIs included, cDNA was synthesized by 5'RACE. The output of every sequencing run, over 180 million TCR-beta sequences, came from 15-18 subjects. TCRdb re-called the 5' RACE reads with MiXCR, one entry per CDR3 protein. The repertoire holds over 35,000 distinct CDR3 sequences, with more than 2% as singletons. Many counts were recorded for this clonotype. Antigen unknown.

This chain connects TRBV5-1 to TRBJ1-1; D remains ambiguous. Sequenced: PBMCs. The TCR comes from a man in his fifties with multiple sclerosis. Written as DNA, the CDR3 is TGCGCCAGCAGCTTCGGGAACACTGAAGCTTTCTTT. It translates to CASSFGNTEAFF.